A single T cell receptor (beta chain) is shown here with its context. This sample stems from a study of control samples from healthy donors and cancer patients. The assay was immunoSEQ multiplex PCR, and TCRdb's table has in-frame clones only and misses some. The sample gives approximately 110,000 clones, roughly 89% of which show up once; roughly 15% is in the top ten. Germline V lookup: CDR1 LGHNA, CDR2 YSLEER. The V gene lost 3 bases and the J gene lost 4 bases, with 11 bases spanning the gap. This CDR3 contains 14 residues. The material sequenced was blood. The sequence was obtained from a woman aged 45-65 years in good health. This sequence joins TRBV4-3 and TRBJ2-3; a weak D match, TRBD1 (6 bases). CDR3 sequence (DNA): TGCGCCAGCAGCCAGGGGGCGGCCCCAGATACGCAGTATTTT. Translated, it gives CASSQGAAPDTQYF.